This passage covers 22 T cell receptor beta chains from one sample sequenced in a study of shared clonotypes between healthy human individuals. Generated by immunoSEQ multiplex PCR, the TCRdb table keeps only in-frame clones and is missing some. In the table there are 2 million to 3 million clones, over 85% of which are singletons. Sequencing was carried out using naive CD4+ T cells from PBMCs. Subset denoted: CD45RA+ positively selected. The receptors were gathered from a man aged 18-30 years in good health. Some clones in this sample may be carry-over from other donors' samples.

This chain connects TRBV6-1 to TRBJ2-5; no reliable D call. Germline loops: CDR1 MNHNS, CDR2 SASEGT. The CDR3 spans 11 residues. The germline V and J ends were trimmed by 0 bases and 9 bases, with 5 bases remaining between them. The CDR3 nucleotides read TGTGCCAGCAGTGAAGCGTCGGCCCAGTACTTC. The encoded protein is CASSEASAQYF.

This chain joins TRBV5-6 and TRBJ2-7, with TRBD2 as a possible D gene (5 bases). This CDR3 is built from 13 residues. Trimming took off 3 bases at V and 4 bases at J, with 11 bases between the two ends. The V gene's germline CDR1 is SGHDT and CDR2 YYEEEE. The CDR3 DNA is TGTGCCAGCAGCTCACTAGACATGTACGAGCAGTACTTC. Its translation: CASSSLDMYEQYF.

Concerning this clone: This sample also contains other DNA sequences that code for the same CDR3. The chain has TRBV19 and TRBJ1-2, with 7 bases matching TRBD1. This CDR3 contains 14 residues. Trimming took 2 bases from V and 7 from J; bases not matched to a gene: 7. Per germline, CDR1 LNHDA and CDR2 SQIVND (reference sequence). The CDR3 here is CASSIRQGRSGYTF. CDR3 nucleotide sequence: TGTGCCAGTAGTATACGACAGGGAAGGTCTGGCTACACCTTC. The variable domain in full, with the rest retrieved from reference TRBV19 and TRBJ1-2, is DGGITQSPKYLFRKEGQNVTLSCEQNLNHDAMYWYRQDPGQGLRLIYYSQIVNDFQKGDIAEGYSVSREKKESFPLTVTSAQKNPTAFYLCASSIRQGRSGYTFGSGTRLTVV.

The chain employs TRBV29-1 and TRBJ2-3, with a possible D match to TRBD2 (6 bases). Germline assignment: CDR1 SQVTM and CDR2 ANQGSEA. V was pared by 8 bases and J by 2 bases, with 14 bases between. This CDR3 is 13 amino acids long. The DNA of the CDR3 is TGCAGCTTCCTTGGGGACTTCACAGATACGCAGTATTTT. Its protein is CSFLGDFTDTQYF.

This chain connects TRBV10-2 to TRBJ2-1; D perhaps matches TRBD1 (6 bases). The CDR3 covers 15 residues. Germline V gene sequence: CDR1 WSHSY, CDR2 SAAADI. Between the trimmed V and J ends, which lost 6 bases and 2 bases, there was a span of 14 bases. The CDR3 bases are TGCGCCAGCAGCTTGGGGACATCTACCTACAATGAGCAGTTCTTC. Encoded protein: CASSLGTSTYNEQFF.

This rearrangement joins TRBV7-2 to TRBJ2-3; D might be TRBD2 (5 bases). The CDR3 extends over 13 amino acids. Trimming cost V 9 bases and J 2 bases, with 12 bases left between them. Germline values: CDR1 SGHTA, CDR2 FQGNSA. The CDR3 loop reads CASIANPTDTQYF. The DNA for the CDR3 is TGTGCCAGTATAGCGAACCCCACAGATACGCAGTATTTT.

This clone was counted once. The chain has TRBV5-1 and TRBJ2-3, with D possibly TRBD1 on 6 matching bases. This CDR3 region has 14 residues. V was pared by 4 bases and J by 5 bases, with 14 bases between. In germline, CDR1 is SGHRS, CDR2 YFSETQ. CDR3 in amino acids: CASSRTAGVDTQYF. The CDR3 coding sequence is TGCGCCAGCAGCCGGACGGCAGGGGTAGATACGCAGTATTTT.

This chain uses TRBV5-1 with TRBJ2-3, with 8 bases identical to TRBD1. Germline assignment: CDR1 SGHRS and CDR2 YFSETQ. The CDR3 has 14 amino acids. The J segment lost 3 bases and the V segment lost 3 bases, leaving 3 bases of the junction unmatched. The CDR3 nucleotides are TGCGCCAGCAGCTCGGACAGGGTAACAGATACGCAGTATTTT. Translated, it gives CASSSDRVTDTQYF.

This clone was detected once. This sequence joins TRBV15 and TRBJ2-7, with D maybe TRBD1 (6 bases). The CDR3 runs 17 residues. Germline loops: CDR1 LNHNV, CDR2 YYDKDF (reference sequence). The germline V and J ends were trimmed by 0 bases and 5 bases, with 20 bases remaining between them. The CDR3 loop reads CATSRDRGRGIVHEQYF. The CDR3 DNA reads TGTGCCACCAGCAGAGATCGGGGCAGGGGTATCGTCCACGAGCAGTACTTC.

The V gene is TRBV30, the J gene TRBJ2-7; 7 bases map to TRBD1. The CDR3 is 14 amino acids. Per the germline V gene, CDR1 is GTSNPN and CDR2 is SVGIG (reference sequence). V lost 5 bases, J lost 1 base, and 8 bases stayed unmatched. The CDR3 DNA reads TGTGCCTGGGCGAGGACAGGTATTTCCTACGAGCAGTACTTC. Its translation: CAWARTGISYEQYF.

The rearrangement links TRBV27 to TRBJ1-1, with a tentative D call TRBD1 (5 bases). Looked up from germline, CDR1 is MNHEY and CDR2 is SMNVEV (reference sequence). This CDR3 is 16 amino acids long. Trimming pared 7 bases from V and 0 bases from J, leaving 18 bases between. DNA for the CDR3: TGTGCCAGCAACCCTCTTTGGGGGGAAATGAACACTGAAGCTTTCTTT. This sequence encodes CASNPLWGEMNTEAFF.

The J gene is TRBJ1-1, the V gene TRBV5-1, with D possibly matching TRBD1 (6 bases). The CDR3 is 16 amino acids. Trimming took off 1 base at V and 1 base at J, with 14 bases between the two ends. CDR1 is SGHRS, CDR2 YFSETQ, per germline. The CDR3 DNA follows: TGCGCCAGCAGCTTGATGTATATCAGGGGGAACACTGAAGCTTTCTTT. Translating it yields CASSLMYIRGNTEAFF.

About this clone: Other DNA sequences in the same sample also yield this CDR3. This rearrangement joins TRBV28 to TRBJ1-5, with 7 bases aligning to TRBD1. V shed 6 bases, J shed 2 bases, and the junction held 7 bases outside the gene matches. The CDR3 has 15 residues. The germline gives CDR1 MDHEN, CDR2 SYDVKM. The CDR3 DNA is TGTGCCAGCAGCTCAACAGGGGCGGGCAATCAGCCCCAGCATTTT. Amino acid sequence: CASSSTGAGNQPQHF. Full variable domain (missing parts from reference TRBV28 and TRBJ1-5): DVKVTQSSRYLVKRTGEKVFLECVQDMDHENMFWYRQDPGLGLRLIYFSYDVKMKEKGDIPEGYSVSREKKERFSLILESASTNQTSMYLCASSSTGAGNQPQHFGDGTRLSIL.

The chain links TRBV19 to TRBJ2-7; 14 bases are shared with TRBD2. This CDR3 has 17 amino acids. V lost 5 bases and J lost 2; bases outside the gene matches: 8. The germline CDR1 and CDR2 sequences are LNHDA and SQIVND (reference sequence). CDR3: CASSLGTSGSVTYEQYF. The CDR3 nucleotides are TGTGCCAGTAGTCTCGGGACTAGCGGGAGTGTCACCTACGAGCAGTACTTC.

This rearrangement joins TRBV28 to TRBJ2-2; 7 nucleotides match TRBD1. After removal of 5 bases from V and 5 bases from J, the junction contained 5 bases not matched to a gene. The CDR3 runs to 14 residues. In germline, CDR1 is MDHEN, CDR2 SYDVKM. The CDR3 loop is CASSTPRGTGELFF. In DNA, the CDR3 is TGTGCCAGCAGTACCCCCAGGGGGACCGGGGAGCTGTTTTTT.

The chain carries TRBV2 and TRBJ2-1, with 7 nucleotides matching TRBD1. The germline V gene has CDR1 SNHLY and CDR2 FYNNEI. Germline trimming cut 5 bases from V and 5 bases from J; bases unmatched to any gene: 3. This CDR3 has 13 amino acids. The CDR3 nucleotides read TGTGCCAGCAGTTCACAGGGGAACAATGAGCAGTTCTTC. This translates into CASSSQGNNEQFF.

The rearrangement links TRBV19 to TRBJ2-1, with TRBD1 matching 8 bases. Germline-derived CDR1 and CDR2 are LNHDA and SQIVND (reference sequence). The CDR3 length is 13 residues. The ends lost 5 bases at V and 7 bases at J; junction bases unmatched: 4. This CDR3 is CASSGQGINEQFF. The CDR3 DNA reads as TGTGCCAGTAGTGGACAGGGTATAAATGAGCAGTTCTTC.

On this clone: Other DNA sequences in the sample encode the same CDR3. CDR3 sequence: CASSRGSYNEQFF. CDR3 coding DNA: TGTGCCAGCAGTAGAGGGAGCTACAATGAGCAGTTCTTC. The rearrangement uses TRBV7-3 and TRBJ2-1; D possibly corresponds to TRBD2 (5 bases). CDR1 and CDR2 from the germline V gene are SGHTA and FQGTGA. Trimming left V 6 bases short and J 3 bases short, with 9 bases between. This CDR3 contains 13 residues.

CDR3 bases: TGTGCCAGCAGCCGCACCTGGCGGGGCCCTGGGGGGGCCAACGTCCTGACTTTC. Its translation is CASSRTWRGPGGANVLTF. The V gene is TRBV11-2, the J gene TRBJ2-6; a weak D match, TRBD2 (6 bases). In germline, CDR1 is SGHAT, CDR2 FQNNGV. The CDR3 extends over 18 amino acids. The V gene lost 5 bases and the J gene lost 4 bases, with 21 bases spanning the gap.

The chain combines TRBV27 with TRBJ2-7; TRBD1 or TRBD2 may be the D gene (5 bases each). The CDR3 has 15 amino acids. CDR1 and CDR2 (germline): MNHEY, SMNVEV (reference sequence). V was clipped by 7 bases and J by 1 base, with 17 bases between them. The DNA of the CDR3 is TGTGCCAGCACCACGGCCAGGGACCGATCCTACGAGCAGTACTTC. Translation gives CASTTARDRSYEQYF.

This clone was picked up one time. This specimen includes other DNA sequences encoding the same CDR3. The V call is TRBV11-2, the J call TRBJ1-2; the D is unclear. V lost 0 bases and J lost 6, with 5 bases in between. Germline V gene lookup returns CDR1 SGHAT and CDR2 FQNNGV. CDR3 length: 12 amino acids. In DNA, the CDR3 is TGTGCCAGCAGCTTAGAGGGGAATGGCTACACCTTC. Translating it yields CASSLEGNGYTF.

Concerning this clone itself: The sample contains more than one DNA sequence encoding this CDR3. The V call is TRBV4-1, the J call TRBJ2-3; TRBD1 might be the D (5 bases). The V and J ends lost 1 base and 4 bases respectively, with 9 bases between them. The germline V gene encodes CDR1 MGHRA and CDR2 YSYEKL. The CDR3 covers 14 residues. The CDR3 bases are TGCGCCAGCAGCCAAGGGCAGGGTCCAGATACGCAGTATTTT. Translating gives CASSQGQGPDTQYF.